This T cell receptor beta chain was retrieved from a study of cytomegalovirus exposure and HLA in healthy donors. About the research overall: Earlier sequencing of 150 million to 200 million T cells yielded under 120 million unique TCR beta sequences. Genotyping of 400 or so donors showed that over 80% belonged to the Caucasian-associated ancestry cluster. An early release of data contained about 85 million unique TCRs, which came from HLA-typed donors. The study's findings and limits: For most TCR beta V segments, an earlier analysis put the productive rate at about 87% or about 30% of the time.

Germline-derived CDR1 and CDR2 are SGHDT and YYEEEE. The V gene lost 4 bases and the J gene lost 2 bases, with 7 bases spanning the gap. The CDR3 covers 13 residues. Of note for this clone: Its target is unknown.

Researchers ran the PCR with 60 Vbeta and 13 Jbeta primers. The data were produced by immunoSEQ multiplex PCR, yet TCRdb's version contains in-frame clones alone and is incomplete. The profile shows approximately 110,000 clones, about four fifths of them singletons. Specimen: PBMCs. The receptor was derived from a man in his forties or fifties in good health and CMV-seronegative. The V gene is TRBV5-6, the J gene TRBJ2-1; D is unresolved. For the CDR3, the DNA is TGTGCCAGCAGCGGCCAGACCTACAATGAGCAGTTCTTC. Amino acids: CASSGQTYNEQFF.